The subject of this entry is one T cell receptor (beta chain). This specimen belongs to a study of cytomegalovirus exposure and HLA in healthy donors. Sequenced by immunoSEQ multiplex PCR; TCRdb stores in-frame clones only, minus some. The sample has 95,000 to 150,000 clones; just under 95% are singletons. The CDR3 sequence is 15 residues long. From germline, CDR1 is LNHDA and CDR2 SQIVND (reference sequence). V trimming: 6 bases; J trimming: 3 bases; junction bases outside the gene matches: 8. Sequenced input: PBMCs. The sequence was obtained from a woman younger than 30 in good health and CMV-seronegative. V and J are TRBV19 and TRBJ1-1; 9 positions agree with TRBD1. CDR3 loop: CASRGTGMSYTEAFF. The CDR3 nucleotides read TGTGCCAGTAGAGGGACAGGGATGTCTTACACTGAAGCTTTCTTT.